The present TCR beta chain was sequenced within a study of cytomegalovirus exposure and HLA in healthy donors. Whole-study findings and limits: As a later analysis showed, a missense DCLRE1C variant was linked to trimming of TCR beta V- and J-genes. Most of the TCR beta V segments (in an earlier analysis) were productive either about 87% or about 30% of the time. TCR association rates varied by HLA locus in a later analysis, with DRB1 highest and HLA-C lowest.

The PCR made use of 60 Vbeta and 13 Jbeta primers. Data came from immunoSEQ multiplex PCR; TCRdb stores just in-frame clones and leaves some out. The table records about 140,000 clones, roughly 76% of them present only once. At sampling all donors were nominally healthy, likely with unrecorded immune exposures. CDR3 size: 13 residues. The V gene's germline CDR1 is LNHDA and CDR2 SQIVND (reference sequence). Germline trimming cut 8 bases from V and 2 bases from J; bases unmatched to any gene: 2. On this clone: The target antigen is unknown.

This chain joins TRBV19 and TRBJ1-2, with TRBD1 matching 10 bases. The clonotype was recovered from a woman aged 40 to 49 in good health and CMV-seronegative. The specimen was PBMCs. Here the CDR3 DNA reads TGTGCCAGTGGGACAGGGGTGAACTATGGCTACACCTTC. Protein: CASGTGVNYGYTF.